This TCR beta chain is from a study of chronic HIV infection and antiretroviral therapy. Germline V gene sequence: CDR1 MDHEN, CDR2 SYDVKM. V lost 0 bases, J lost 3 bases, and 21 bases lay in between. The CDR3 spans 19 residues. TCRdb processed the 5' RACE reads anew with MiXCR; each CDR3 protein has one entry. The sample includes some 37,000 distinct CDR3 sequences, roughly 8.8% of them seen just once. Sample: peripheral blood. This sequence joins TRBV28 and TRBJ2-4; weak D call: TRBD2 (6 bases). This receptor was taken from an adult who had HIV and had not received antiretroviral therapy, or was an uninfected healthy control (not recorded which). Written as DNA, the CDR3 is TGTGCCAGCAGTTTATGGACGTTATTGGGCGGGAACCGCAAAAACATTCAGTACTTC. Translating gives CASSLWTLLGGNRKNIQYF.